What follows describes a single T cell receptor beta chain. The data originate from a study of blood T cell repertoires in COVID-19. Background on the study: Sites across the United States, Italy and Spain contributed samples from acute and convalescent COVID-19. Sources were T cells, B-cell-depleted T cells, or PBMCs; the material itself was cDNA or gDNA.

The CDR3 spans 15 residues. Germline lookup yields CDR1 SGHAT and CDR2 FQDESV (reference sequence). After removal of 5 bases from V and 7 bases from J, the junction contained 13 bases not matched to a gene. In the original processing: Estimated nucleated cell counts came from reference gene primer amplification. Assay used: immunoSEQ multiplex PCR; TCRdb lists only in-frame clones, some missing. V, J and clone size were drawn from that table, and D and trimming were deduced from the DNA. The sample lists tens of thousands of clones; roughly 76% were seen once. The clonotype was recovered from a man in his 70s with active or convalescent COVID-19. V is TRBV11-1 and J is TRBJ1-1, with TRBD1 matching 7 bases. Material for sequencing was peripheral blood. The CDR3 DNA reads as TGTGCCAGCAGCCGACAAACCGGAGGGGGCGTTGAAGCTTTCTTT. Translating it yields CASSRQTGGGVEAFF.